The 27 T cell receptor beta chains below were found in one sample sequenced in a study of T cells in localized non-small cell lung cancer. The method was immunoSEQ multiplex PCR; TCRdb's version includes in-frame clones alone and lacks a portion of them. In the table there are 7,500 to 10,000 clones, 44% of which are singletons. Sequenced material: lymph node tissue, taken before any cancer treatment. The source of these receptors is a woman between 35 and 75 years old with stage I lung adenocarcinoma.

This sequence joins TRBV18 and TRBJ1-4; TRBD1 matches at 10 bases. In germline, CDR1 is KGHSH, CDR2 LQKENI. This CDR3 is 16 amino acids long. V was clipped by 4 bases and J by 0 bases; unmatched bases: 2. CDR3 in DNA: TGTGCCAGCTCACAAGGACAGGGGGCAACTAATGAAAAACTGTTTTTT. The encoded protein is CASSQGQGATNEKLFF.

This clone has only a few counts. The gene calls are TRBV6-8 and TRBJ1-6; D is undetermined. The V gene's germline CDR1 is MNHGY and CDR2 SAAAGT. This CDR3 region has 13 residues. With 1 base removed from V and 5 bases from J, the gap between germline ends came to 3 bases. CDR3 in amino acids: CASSYFDNSPLHF. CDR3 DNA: TGTGCCAGCAGTTACTTCGATAATTCACCCCTCCACTTT.

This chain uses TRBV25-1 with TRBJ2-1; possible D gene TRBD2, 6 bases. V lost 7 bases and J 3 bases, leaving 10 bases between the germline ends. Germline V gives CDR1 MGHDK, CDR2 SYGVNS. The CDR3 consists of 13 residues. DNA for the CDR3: TGTGCCAGCACCGCGGGGTTCTACAATGAGCAGTTCTTC. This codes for CASTAGFYNEQFF. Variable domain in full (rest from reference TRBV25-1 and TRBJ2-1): EADIYQTPRYLVIGTGKKITLECSQTMGHDKMYWYQQDPGMELHLIHYSYGVNSTEKGDLSSESTVSRIRTEHFPLTLESARPSHTSQYLCASTAGFYNEQFFGPGTRLTVL.

The CDR3 protein is CASQPRRGMNTGELFF. CDR3 DNA: TGTGCCAGTCAACCACGGAGGGGCATGAACACCGGGGAGCTGTTTTTT. This rearrangement joins TRBV19 to TRBJ2-2; D perhaps matches TRBD2 (6 bases). CDR1 LNHDA and CDR2 SQIVND come from the germline V gene (reference sequence). V lost 8 bases and J lost 1, with 17 bases in between. The CDR3 loop spans 16 amino acids.

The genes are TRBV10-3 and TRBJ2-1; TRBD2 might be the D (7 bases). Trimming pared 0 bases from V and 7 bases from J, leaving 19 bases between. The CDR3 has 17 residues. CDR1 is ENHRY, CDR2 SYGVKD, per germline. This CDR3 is CAISESQPGGRENEQFF. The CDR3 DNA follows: TGTGCCATCAGTGAGTCTCAACCCGGGGGGCGGGAGAATGAGCAGTTCTTC.

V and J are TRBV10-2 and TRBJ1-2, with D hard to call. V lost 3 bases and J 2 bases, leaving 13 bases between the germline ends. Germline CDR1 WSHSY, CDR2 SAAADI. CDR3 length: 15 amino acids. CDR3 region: CASSDYWEENYGYTF. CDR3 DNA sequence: TGCGCCAGCAGTGATTATTGGGAAGAAAACTATGGCTACACCTTC.

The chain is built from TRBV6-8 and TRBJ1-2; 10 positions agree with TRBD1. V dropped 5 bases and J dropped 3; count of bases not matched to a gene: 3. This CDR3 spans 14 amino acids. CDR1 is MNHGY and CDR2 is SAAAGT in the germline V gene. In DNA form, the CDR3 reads TGTGCCAGCAGTCGGACAGGGGGTGACTATGGCTACACCTTC. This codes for CASSRTGGDYGYTF.

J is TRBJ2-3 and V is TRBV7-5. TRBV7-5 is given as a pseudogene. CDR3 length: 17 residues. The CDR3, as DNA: TGTGCCAGCAGCTTAGGTAGTGTCGGACCCTTCCCAGATACGCAGTATTTT. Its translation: CASSLGSVGPFPDTQYF.

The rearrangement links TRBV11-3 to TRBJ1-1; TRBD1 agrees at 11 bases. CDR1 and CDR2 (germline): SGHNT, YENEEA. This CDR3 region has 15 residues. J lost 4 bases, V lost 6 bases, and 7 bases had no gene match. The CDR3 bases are TGTGCCAGCAGTTACGGAGGGACAGGGGGCACTGAAGCTTTCTTT. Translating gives CASSYGGTGGTEAFF.

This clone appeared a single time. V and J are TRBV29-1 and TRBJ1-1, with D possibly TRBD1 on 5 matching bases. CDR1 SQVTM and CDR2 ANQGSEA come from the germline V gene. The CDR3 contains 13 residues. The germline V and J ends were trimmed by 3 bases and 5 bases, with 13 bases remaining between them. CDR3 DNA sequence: TGCAGCGTTGATAACGGGGAGGGGACTGAAGCTTTCTTT. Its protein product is CSVDNGEGTEAFF.

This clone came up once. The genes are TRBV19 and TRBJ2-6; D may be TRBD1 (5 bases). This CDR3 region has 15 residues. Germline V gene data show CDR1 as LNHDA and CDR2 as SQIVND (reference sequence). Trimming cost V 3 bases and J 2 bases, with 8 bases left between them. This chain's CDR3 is CASSIPGTGANVLTF. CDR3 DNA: TGTGCCAGTAGTATCCCAGGGACTGGGGCCAACGTCCTGACTTTC.

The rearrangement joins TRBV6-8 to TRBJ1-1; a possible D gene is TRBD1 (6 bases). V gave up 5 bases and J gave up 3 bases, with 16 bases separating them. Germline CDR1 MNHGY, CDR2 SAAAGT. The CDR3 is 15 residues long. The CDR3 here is CASSARDTAYTEAFF. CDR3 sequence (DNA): TGTGCCAGCAGTGCCCGGGACACTGCATACACTGAAGCTTTCTTT.

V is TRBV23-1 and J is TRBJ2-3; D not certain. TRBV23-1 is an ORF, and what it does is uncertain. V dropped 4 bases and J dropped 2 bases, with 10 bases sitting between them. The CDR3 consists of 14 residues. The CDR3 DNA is TGCGCCAGCAGTCCGCGAGGAGACACAGATACGCAGTATTTT. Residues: CASSPRGDTDTQYF.

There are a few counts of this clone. The CDR3 is CASSGVDGEHYGYTF. In DNA, the CDR3 is TGTGCCAGCAGCGGAGTGGACGGGGAGCATTATGGCTACACCTTC. The chain carries TRBV11-3 and TRBJ1-2; D is unclear. From germline, CDR1 is SGHNT and CDR2 YENEEA. CDR3 length: 15 amino acids. Trimming removed 5 bases from V and 5 bases from J, with 18 bases in between.

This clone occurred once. The CDR3: CASSIDSLNTEAFF. CDR3 bases: TGTGCCAGTAGTATAGACAGTCTGAACACTGAAGCTTTCTTT. The chain is built from TRBV19 and TRBJ1-1; D is unclear. This CDR3 has 14 amino acids. Germline loops: CDR1 LNHDA, CDR2 SQIVND (reference sequence). Between the trimmed V and J ends, which lost 0 bases and 0 bases, there was a span of 5 bases.

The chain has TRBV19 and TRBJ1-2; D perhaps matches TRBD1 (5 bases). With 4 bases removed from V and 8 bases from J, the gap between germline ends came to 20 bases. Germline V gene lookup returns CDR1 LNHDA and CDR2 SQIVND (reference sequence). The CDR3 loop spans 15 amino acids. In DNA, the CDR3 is TGTGCCAGTAGTACCGACCACAGTGGGGCGTACGGCTACACCTTC. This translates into CASSTDHSGAYGYTF.

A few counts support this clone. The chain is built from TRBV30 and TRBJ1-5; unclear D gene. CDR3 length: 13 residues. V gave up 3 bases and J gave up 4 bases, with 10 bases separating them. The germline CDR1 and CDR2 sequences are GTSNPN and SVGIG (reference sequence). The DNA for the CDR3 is TGTGCCTGGAGGGGTTCGGCTAATCAGCCCCAGCATTTT. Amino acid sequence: CAWRGSANQPQHF.

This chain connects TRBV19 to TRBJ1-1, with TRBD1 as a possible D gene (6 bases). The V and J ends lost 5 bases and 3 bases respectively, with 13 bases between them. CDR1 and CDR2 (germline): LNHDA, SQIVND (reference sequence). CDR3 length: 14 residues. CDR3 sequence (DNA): TGTGCCAGTAGTTCGCAGGGGACATACACTGAAGCTTTCTTT. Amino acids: CASSSQGTYTEAFF.

The CDR3 spells CASSAASGYEQYF. The CDR3 DNA reads as TGCGCCAGCAGCGCGGCCTCGGGCTACGAGCAGTACTTC. The J gene is TRBJ2-7, the V gene TRBV10-2; the D is unclear. V dropped 6 bases and J dropped 3 bases, with 12 bases sitting between them. Per the germline V gene, CDR1 is WSHSY and CDR2 is SAAADI. The CDR3 totals 13 residues.

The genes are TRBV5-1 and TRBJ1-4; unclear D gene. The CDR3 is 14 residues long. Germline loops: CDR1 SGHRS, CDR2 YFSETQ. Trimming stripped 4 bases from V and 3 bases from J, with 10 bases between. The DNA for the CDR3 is TGCGCCAGCAGCGAACTCAGCCCTAATGAAAAACTGTTTTTT. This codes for CASSELSPNEKLFF. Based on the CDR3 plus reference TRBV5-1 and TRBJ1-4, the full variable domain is KAGVTQTPRYLIKTRGQQVTLSCSPISGHRSVSWYQQTPGQGLQFLFEYFSETQRNKGNFPGRFSGRQFSNSRSEMNVSTLELGDSALYLCASSELSPNEKLFFGSGTQLSVL.

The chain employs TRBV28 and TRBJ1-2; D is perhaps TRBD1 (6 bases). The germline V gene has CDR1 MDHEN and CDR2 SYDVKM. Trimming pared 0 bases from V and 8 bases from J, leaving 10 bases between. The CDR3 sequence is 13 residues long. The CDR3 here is CASSLWGARGYTF. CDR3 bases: TGTGCCAGCAGTTTATGGGGGGCGCGGGGCTACACCTTC.

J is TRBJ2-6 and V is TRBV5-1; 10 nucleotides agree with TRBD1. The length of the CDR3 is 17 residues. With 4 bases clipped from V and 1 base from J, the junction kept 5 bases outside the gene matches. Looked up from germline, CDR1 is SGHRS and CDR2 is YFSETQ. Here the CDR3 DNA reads TGCGCCAGCAGCCCGGGGACAGGGGTATCTGGGGCCAACGTCCTGACTTTC. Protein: CASSPGTGVSGANVLTF.

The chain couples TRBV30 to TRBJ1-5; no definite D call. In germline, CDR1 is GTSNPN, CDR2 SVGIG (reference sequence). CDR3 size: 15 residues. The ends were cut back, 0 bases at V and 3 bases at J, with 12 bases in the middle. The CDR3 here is CAWSVRAGNNQPQHF. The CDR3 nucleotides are TGTGCCTGGAGTGTACGAGCGGGTAACAATCAGCCCCAGCATTTT.

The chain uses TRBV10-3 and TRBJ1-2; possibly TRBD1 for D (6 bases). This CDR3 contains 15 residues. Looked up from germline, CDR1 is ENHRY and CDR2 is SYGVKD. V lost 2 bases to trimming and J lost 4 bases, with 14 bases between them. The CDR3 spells CAISELGGFGYGYTF. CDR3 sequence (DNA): TGTGCCATCAGTGAGCTGGGGGGCTTCGGCTATGGCTACACCTTC.

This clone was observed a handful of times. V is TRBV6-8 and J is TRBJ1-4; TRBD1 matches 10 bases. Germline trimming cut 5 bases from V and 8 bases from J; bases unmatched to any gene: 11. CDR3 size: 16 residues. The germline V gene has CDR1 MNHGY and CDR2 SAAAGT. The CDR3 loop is CASSPTGTGDREKLFF. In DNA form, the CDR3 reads TGTGCCAGCAGTCCGACCGGGACAGGGGATAGAGAAAAACTGTTTTTT.

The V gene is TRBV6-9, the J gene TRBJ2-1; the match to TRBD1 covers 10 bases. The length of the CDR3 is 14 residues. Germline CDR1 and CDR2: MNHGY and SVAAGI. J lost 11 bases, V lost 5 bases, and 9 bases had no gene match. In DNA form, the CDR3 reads TGTGCCAGCAGTCCTAGGACAGGGGGGGATAAGCAGTTCTTC. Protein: CASSPRTGGDKQFF.

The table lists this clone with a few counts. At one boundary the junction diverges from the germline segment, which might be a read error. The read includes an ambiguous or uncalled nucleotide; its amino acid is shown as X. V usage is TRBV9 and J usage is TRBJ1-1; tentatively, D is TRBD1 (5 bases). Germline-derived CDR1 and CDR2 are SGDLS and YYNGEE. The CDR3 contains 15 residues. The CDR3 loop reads CASSGTGRLNXEAFF. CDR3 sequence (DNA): TGTGCCAGCAGTGGAACGGGACGTTTGAACAYTGAAGCTTTCTTT.